These 4 T cell receptor beta chains were all obtained from the same sample, sequenced in a study of shared clonotypes between healthy human individuals. Produced via immunoSEQ multiplex PCR; TCRdb's table is partial and in-frame only. The sample lists approximately 2.5 million clones; around 94% were seen once. Input material: naive CD4+ T cells sorted from blood. Indicated subset: CD45RA+ positively selected. These TCRs come from a man younger than 35 in good health.

This chain joins TRBV6-5 and TRBJ1-1; D perhaps matches TRBD1 (5 bases). CDR3 length equals 14 residues. CDR1 and CDR2 from the germline V gene are MNHEY and SVGAGI. Trimming removed 5 bases from V and 4 bases from J, with 14 bases in between. CDR3 sequence: CASSVQGEGTEAFF. The CDR3 DNA follows: TGTGCCAGCAGTGTCCAGGGCGAGGGCACTGAAGCTTTCTTT.

CDR3 DNA sequence: TGTGCCAGCAGCCAGTTCGGGTCCCAGATCACAGATACGCAGTATTTT. Translated: CASSQFGSQITDTQYF. This rearrangement joins TRBV7-2 to TRBJ2-3; D not certain. Trimming removed 5 bases at V and 2 bases at J, with 17 bases between. The V gene's germline CDR1 is SGHTA and CDR2 FQGNSA. The length of the CDR3 is 16 residues.

The rearrangement links TRBV14 to TRBJ2-1, with 8 bases that match TRBD2. The CDR3 runs to 17 residues. Unmatched junction bases numbered 16, after V lost 4 bases and J lost 8 bases. The germline gives CDR1 SGHDN, CDR2 FVKESK. CDR3 sequence reads: CASSPIGTRSAIDEQFF. In DNA form, the CDR3 reads TGTGCCAGCAGCCCGATCGGGACTAGATCAGCAATCGATGAGCAGTTCTTC.

V usage is TRBV5-4 and J usage is TRBJ2-5; D tentatively reads TRBD1 or TRBD2 (6 bases each). Germline CDR1 is SGHNT and CDR2 is YYREEE (reference sequence). The CDR3 totals 15 residues. With 4 bases removed from V and 2 bases from J, the gap between germline ends came to 15 bases. The CDR3 nucleotides read TGTGCCAGCAGCCCGGGGGCCCAGACTCAAGAGACCCAGTACTTC. It encodes CASSPGAQTQETQYF.